A single sample gave rise to the 13 T cell receptor beta chains below, sequenced in a study of blood T cell repertoires in COVID-19. Sequencing was performed with immunoSEQ multiplex PCR; in TCRdb, only in-frame clones are kept and a portion is missing. The table records under 450,000 clones, 81% of them present only once. The material sequenced was peripheral blood. These receptors came from a human donor with acute or convalescent COVID-19. The donor label of this sample is uncertain.

This chain joins TRBV5-6 and TRBJ1-2, with 9 nucleotides matching TRBD1. CDR1 SGHDT and CDR2 YYEEEE come from the germline V gene. The trim removed 1 base at V and 5 bases at J, leaving 6 bases unmatched. The CDR3 sequence is 15 residues long. This CDR3 reads CASSLRTGEGYGYTF. CDR3 in DNA: TGTGCCAGCAGCTTGAGGACAGGGGAAGGATATGGCTACACCTTC.

This chain uses TRBV5-6 with TRBJ2-7; D gene ambiguous. The V and J ends lost 4 bases and 1 base respectively, with 3 bases between them. Germline V gene data show CDR1 as SGHDT and CDR2 as YYEEEE. The CDR3 is 11 residues long. The CDR3, as DNA: TGTGCCAGCAGCGTATCCTACGAGCAGTACTTC. Amino acids: CASSVSYEQYF.

The genes are TRBV6-5 and TRBJ2-7, with 8 bases matching TRBD1. V shed 6 bases and J 0 bases; nucleotides not matched to a gene: 7. The CDR3 consists of 15 residues. Germline-derived CDR1 and CDR2 are MNHEY and SVGAGI. Written as DNA, the CDR3 is TGTGCCAGCAGCCAGGGGGCCACCTCCTCCTACGAGCAGTACTTC. This codes for CASSQGATSSYEQYF.

This clone was counted a single time. This chain joins TRBV28 and TRBJ2-1; the match to TRBD2 covers 14 bases. CDR1 is MDHEN and CDR2 is SYDVKM in the germline V gene. V dropped 5 bases and J dropped 4; count of bases not matched to a gene: 7. The CDR3 contains 17 residues. The CDR3 DNA sequence: TGTGCCAGCAGTCAAAAGGGACTAGCGGGAGCTTACAATGAGCAGTTCTTC. This sequence encodes CASSQKGLAGAYNEQFF. Full variable domain (remainder filled in from reference TRBV28 and TRBJ2-1): DVKVTQSSRYLVKRTGEKVFLECVQDMDHENMFWYRQDPGLGLRLIYFSYDVKMKEKGDIPEGYSVSREKKERFSLILESASTNQTSMYLCASSQKGLAGAYNEQFFGPGTRLTVL.

The V gene is TRBV30, the J gene TRBJ1-4; perhaps TRBD1 as D (5 bases). The germline V and J ends were trimmed by 5 bases and 5 bases, with 9 bases remaining between them. The CDR3 totals 12 residues. Germline assignment: CDR1 GTSNPN and CDR2 SVGIG (reference sequence). The CDR3 DNA reads TGTGCCTGGGGGGCCAACAATGAAAAACTGTTTTTT. It yields the protein CAWGANNEKLFF.

This clone has just a few counts. This same CDR3 is encoded by further DNA sequences in the sample. The J gene is TRBJ1-1, the V gene TRBV7-9; 10 positions match TRBD1. The CDR3 has 16 residues. Germline CDR1 and CDR2: SEHNR and FQNEAQ (reference sequence). V gave up 4 bases and J gave up 1 base; unmatched junction bases: 6. The CDR3 region is CASSSGQGLRNTEAFF. In nucleotides, the CDR3 is TGTGCCAGCAGCTCGGGACAGGGGTTGCGGAACACTGAAGCTTTCTTT.

The V call is TRBV7-9, the J call TRBJ1-5, with 9 bases aligning to TRBD1. Germline V gene lookup returns CDR1 SEHNR and CDR2 FQNEAQ (reference sequence). The junction had 3 bases not matched to a gene; V was cut back by 1 base and J by 5 bases. The CDR3 length is 15 residues. CDR3 in amino acids: CASSLGDRGDQPQHF. CDR3 bases: TGTGCCAGCAGCTTAGGCGACAGGGGGGATCAGCCCCAGCATTTT. Supplemented by reference TRBV7-9 and TRBJ1-5, the full variable domain reads DTGVSQNPRHKITKRGQNVTFRCDPISEHNRLYWYRQTLGQGPEFLTYFQNEAQLEKSRLLSDRFSAERPKGSFSTLEIQRTEQGDSAMYLCASSLGDRGDQPQHFGDGTRLSIL.

The chain is built from TRBV4-1 and TRBJ1-5, with D unclear. Trimming took off 0 bases at V and 1 base at J, with 7 bases between the two ends. Germline V CDR1 and CDR2: MGHRA, YSYEKL. The CDR3 covers 15 residues. CDR3 coding DNA: TGCGCCAGCAGCCAAGATAAACAGAGCAATCAGCCCCAGCATTTT. Amino acids: CASSQDKQSNQPQHF.

The chain has TRBV28 and TRBJ1-1, with 8 bases fitting TRBD1. Germline CDR1 reads MDHEN; CDR2 reads SYDVKM. This CDR3 has 15 amino acids. The J segment lost 2 bases and the V segment lost 4 bases, leaving 6 bases of the junction unmatched. CDR3 in DNA: TGTGCCAGCAGTTCCACAGGGGGGGGTAACACTGAAGCTTTCTTT. This encodes CASSSTGGGNTEAFF. The full variable domain, in which reference TRBV28 and TRBJ1-1 provide the parts outside the CDR3, is DVKVTQSSRYLVKRTGEKVFLECVQDMDHENMFWYRQDPGLGLRLIYFSYDVKMKEKGDIPEGYSVSREKKERFSLILESASTNQTSMYLCASSSTGGGNTEAFFGQGTRLTVV.

The chain employs TRBV28 and TRBJ1-5; 9 bases line up with TRBD1. CDR3 length: 14 residues. J lost 6 bases, V lost 6 bases, and 6 bases had no gene match. Looked up from germline, CDR1 is MDHEN and CDR2 is SYDVKM. The CDR3 loop reads CASSPNRGLQPQHF. CDR3 sequence (DNA): TGTGCCAGCAGCCCCAACAGGGGGCTTCAGCCCCAGCATTTT.

The CDR3 loop reads CASSLDRNYNSPLHF. DNA of the CDR3: TGCGCCAGCAGCTTGGACAGGAATTATAATTCACCCCTCCACTTT. V is TRBV5-1 and J is TRBJ1-6, with TRBD1 as a possible D gene (5 bases). CDR1 SGHRS and CDR2 YFSETQ come from the germline V gene. This CDR3 comprises 15 residues. Trimming took 0 bases from V and 4 from J, leaving 8 bases between them. Full variable domain (missing parts from reference TRBV5-1 and TRBJ1-6): KAGVTQTPRYLIKTRGQQVTLSCSPISGHRSVSWYQQTPGQGLQFLFEYFSETQRNKGNFPGRFSGRQFSNSRSEMNVSTLELGDSALYLCASSLDRNYNSPLHFGNGTRLTVT.

The rearrangement links TRBV19 to TRBJ1-1; a possible D gene is TRBD1 (5 bases). Germline CDR1 is LNHDA and CDR2 is SQIVND (reference sequence). The germline V and J ends were trimmed by 4 bases and 6 bases, with 15 bases remaining between them. There are 14 residues in the CDR3. CDR3 DNA sequence: TGTGCCAGTAGTACCGATGTGACGACAGCTGAAGCTTTCTTT. It yields the protein CASSTDVTTAEAFF.

The chain recombines TRBV5-1 with TRBJ2-3; D might be TRBD2 (5 bases). Trimming shortened V by 4 bases and J by 1 base, and 10 bases separated the two germline ends. This CDR3 has 14 amino acids. The V gene's germline CDR1 is SGHRS and CDR2 YFSETQ. The CDR3 nucleotides are TGCGCCAGCAGCACCGGGGTTCGCACAGATACGCAGTATTTT. Encoded protein: CASSTGVRTDTQYF.